The entry that follows covers one T cell receptor (beta chain) sequence. What it binds is unknown. The CDR3 length is 15 residues. The V and J ends lost 5 bases and 5 bases, in that order; junction bases with no gene match: 10. Germline CDR1 MDHEN, CDR2 SYDVKM. This entry belongs to a study of shared clonotypes between healthy human individuals. General study findings and limits: Against clonotypes common to all four donors, non-shared ones had lower generation probabilities.

Generated by immunoSEQ multiplex PCR, the TCRdb table keeps only in-frame clones and is missing some. This table has millions of clones, about 95% appearing once. The sample taken for sequencing was naive CD4+ T cells sorted from blood. Subset: CD45RA+ positively selected. The chain is built from TRBV28 and TRBJ2-5; 8 bases line up with TRBD1. This receptor was obtained from a man between 18 and 35 years old in good health. This CDR3 is CASSPRDRPLETQYF. CDR3 DNA: TGTGCCAGCAGTCCCCGGGACAGGCCACTGGAGACCCAGTACTTC.